These 11 T cell receptor beta chains were sequenced from one sample in a study of blood T cell repertoires in COVID-19. Clones were sequenced by immunoSEQ multiplex PCR, and TCRdb holds only the in-frame ones, with some missing. The sample includes over 200,000 clones, less than 85% of them seen just once. Sequencing was performed on PBMCs or T cells enriched from blood (not recorded which). Every receptor here comes from a man between 60 and 70 years old who had recovered from COVID-19.

CDR3 nucleotides: TGCGCCAGCAGTGAGTCGGCAGAAAACACTGAAGCTTTCTTT. Translation: CASSESAENTEAFF. This rearrangement joins TRBV10-2 to TRBJ1-1; D is unclear. V lost 0 bases and J 2 bases, leaving 7 bases between the germline ends. This CDR3 is 14 amino acids long. Germline loops: CDR1 WSHSY, CDR2 SAAADI.

The J gene is TRBJ1-1, the V gene TRBV7-6; 7 positions match TRBD1. Looked up from germline, CDR1 is SGHVS and CDR2 is FNYEAQ. J was trimmed by 7 bases and V by 4 bases; bases with no gene match: 9. The CDR3 loop spans 14 amino acids. CDR3 sequence (DNA): TGTGCCAGCAGCTCCAACAGGGGAATGGATGAAGCTTTCTTT. Amino acids: CASSSNRGMDEAFF.

J is TRBJ1-1 and V is TRBV9; the match to TRBD1 covers 7 bases. Germline CDR1 and CDR2: SGDLS and YYNGEE. This CDR3 spans 16 amino acids. Trimming removed 3 bases from V and 0 bases from J; junction bases left unmatched: 8. The CDR3 here is CASSGTGPGLNTEAFF. In nucleotides, the CDR3 is TGTGCCAGCAGCGGGACAGGCCCGGGATTGAACACTGAAGCTTTCTTT.

This chain connects TRBV11-2 to TRBJ2-7; tentatively, D is TRBD2 (6 bases). Per the germline V gene, CDR1 is SGHAT and CDR2 is FQNNGV. This CDR3 region has 13 residues. Trimming stripped 11 bases from V and 3 bases from J, with 17 bases between. The CDR3 nucleotides read TGTGCCTCTAGGAGAACGGGGGTCTACGAGCAGTACTTC. It codes for CASRRTGVYEQYF.

The rearrangement joins TRBV29-1 to TRBJ2-2; TRBD1 might be the D (5 bases). This CDR3 is built from 14 residues. The germline V and J ends were trimmed by 5 bases and 3 bases, with 13 bases remaining between them. Germline CDR1 and CDR2: SQVTM and ANQGSEA. The CDR3 sequence: CSVSRGLDTGELFF. The CDR3 bases are TGCAGCGTTTCTAGGGGCTTGGACACCGGGGAGCTGTTTTTT.

The rearrangement uses TRBV4-3 and TRBJ1-1; 8 positions agree with TRBD1. The V segment lost 5 bases and the J segment 5 bases; nucleotides outside the gene matches: 7. CDR1 and CDR2 from the germline V gene are LGHNA and YSLEER. The CDR3 has 14 residues. Here the CDR3 reads CASSFGQGGTEAFF. CDR3 DNA sequence: TGCGCCAGCAGCTTCGGACAGGGTGGTACTGAAGCTTTCTTT.

The chain is built from TRBV6-6 and TRBJ1-1; D is ambiguous. Germline CDR1 is MNHNY and CDR2 is SVGAGI (reference sequence). The CDR3 spans 12 residues. V was shortened by 4 bases and J by 7 bases, with 10 bases between the two germline ends. The CDR3 sequence: CASSSHFGEAFF. CDR3 nucleotide sequence: TGTGCCAGCAGTTCCCACTTTGGTGAAGCTTTCTTT.

The chain is built from TRBV10-3 and TRBJ1-2; 7 positions match TRBD1. This CDR3 has 15 amino acids. Germline V gives CDR1 ENHRY, CDR2 SYGVKD. J lost 2 bases, V lost 8 bases, and 11 bases had no gene match. CDR3 in amino acids: CAIGQDPLLNYGYTF. Here the CDR3 DNA reads TGTGCCATCGGACAGGATCCCCTCCTCAACTATGGCTACACCTTC.

The chain is built from TRBV4-2 and TRBJ2-2; D uncertain. The CDR3 has 14 amino acids. Trimming pared 2 bases from V and 5 bases from J, leaving 9 bases between. Germline V lookup: CDR1 LGHNA, CDR2 YNFKEQ. DNA of the CDR3: TGTGCCAGCAGCCAATCCCCCCGGACCGGGGAGCTGTTTTTT. Encoded protein: CASSQSPRTGELFF.

The V and J genes are TRBV2 and TRBJ2-7; TRBD1 agrees at 11 bases. The CDR3 is 15 amino acids. Germline trimming cut 9 bases from V and 4 bases from J; bases unmatched to any gene: 11. Per the germline V gene, CDR1 is SNHLY and CDR2 is FYNNEI. Written as DNA, the CDR3 is TGTGCCAGTCAAAACCACGGGACAGGGGGTTACGAGCAGTACTTC. Protein product: CASQNHGTGGYEQYF.

The chain joins TRBV7-8 to TRBJ1-6; 8 bases line up with TRBD1. Germline CDR1 is SGHVS and CDR2 is FQNEAQ. The junction had 11 bases not matched to a gene; V was cut back by 5 bases and J by 8 bases. The CDR3 is 16 residues long. As DNA, the CDR3 is TGTGCCAGCAGCACCTCCGGACAGGGCGGTCATTCACCCCTCCACTTT. Its protein is CASSTSGQGGHSPLHF.